This T cell receptor (beta chain) appears in the sequencing data of a study of OX40 agonist ivuxolimab in advanced cancers. Study summary: Patients with prior anti-PD-1, anti-PD-L1 or anti-CTLA-4 therapy were eligible; 40% had some. Study-wide results and limits: More expanded clones were found, on average, in CD8+ than in CD4+ T cells. Antigens targeted by the expanded peripheral T cells were not determined. Compared with others, partial responders at 0.1-3.0 mg/kg displayed clonal expansion among the lowest.

The data were produced by immunoSEQ multiplex PCR, yet TCRdb's version contains in-frame clones alone and is incomplete. The sample includes fewer than 25,000 clones, 60% to 85% of them seen just once. In regard to this clone: Its matching antigen is unknown.

Germline V CDR1 and CDR2: SGHAT, FQNNGV. The CDR3 is 16 amino acids. Trimming cost V 5 bases and J 1 base; bases outside gene matches: 6. Material: CD4+ or CD8+ T cells sorted from blood, obtained in a trial of the OX40 agonist ivuxolimab. The TCR originated in an adult with an advanced solid tumor such as melanoma, head and neck, liver or kidney cancer. The rearrangement joins TRBV11-2 to TRBJ2-1, with 9 bases aligning to TRBD1. In DNA, the CDR3 is TGTGCCAGCAGCGATTCCGGACAGGGGTCCTACAATGAGCAGTTCTTC. Its translation: CASSDSGQGSYNEQFF.